This record looks at one T cell receptor beta chain sequence and its context. Its antigen is currently unknown. This sample also contains other DNA sequences that code for the same CDR3. This record belongs to a study of shared clonotypes between healthy human individuals. Study-level findings and limits: The low donor count limited represented genetic and exposure-history diversity. Naive CD4 clonotypes overlapped across a handful of donors at approximately 5.5%.

All donors were Caucasian adults living in Nashville, Tennessee. Measured with immunoSEQ multiplex PCR; TCRdb has only the in-frame clones, and not every one. The table includes fewer than 1.6 million clones, around 98.5% detected once. From germline, CDR1 is DFQATT and CDR2 SNEGSKA (reference sequence). There are 11 residues in the CDR3. Trimming removed 1 base from V and 4 bases from J, with 4 bases in between. The rearrangement uses TRBV20-1 and TRBJ1-2; no clear D. Sequencing was performed on naive CD4+ T cells sorted from blood. Subset given: CD45RA+ positively selected. The clonotype was recovered from a man aged 30 to 39 in good health. CDR3 protein: CSARGGYGYTF. In DNA, the CDR3 is TGCAGTGCTAGAGGCGGCTATGGCTACACCTTC.